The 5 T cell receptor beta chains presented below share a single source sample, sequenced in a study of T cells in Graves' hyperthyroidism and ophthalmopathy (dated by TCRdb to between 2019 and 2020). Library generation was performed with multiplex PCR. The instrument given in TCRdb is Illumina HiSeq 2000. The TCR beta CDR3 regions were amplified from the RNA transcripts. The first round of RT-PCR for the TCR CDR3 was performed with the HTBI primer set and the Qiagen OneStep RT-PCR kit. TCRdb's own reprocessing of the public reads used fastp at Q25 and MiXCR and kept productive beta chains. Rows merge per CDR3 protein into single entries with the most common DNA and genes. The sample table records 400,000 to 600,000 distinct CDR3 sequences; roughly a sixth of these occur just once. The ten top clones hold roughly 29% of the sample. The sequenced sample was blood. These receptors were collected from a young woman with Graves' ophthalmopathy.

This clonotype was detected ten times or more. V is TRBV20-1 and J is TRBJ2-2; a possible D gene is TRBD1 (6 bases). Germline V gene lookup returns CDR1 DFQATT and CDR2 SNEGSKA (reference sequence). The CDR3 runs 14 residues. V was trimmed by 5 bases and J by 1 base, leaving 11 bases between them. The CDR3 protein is CSARIRGNTGELFF. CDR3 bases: TGCAGTGCTCGAATCAGGGGGAACACCGGGGAGCTGTTTTTT.

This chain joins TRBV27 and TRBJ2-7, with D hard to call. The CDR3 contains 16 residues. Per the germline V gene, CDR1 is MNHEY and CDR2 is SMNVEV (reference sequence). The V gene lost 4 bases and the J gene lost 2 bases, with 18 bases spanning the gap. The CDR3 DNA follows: TGTGCCAGCAGTTATTTACCGGGCGCGAGGCCCTACGAGCAGTACTTC. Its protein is CASSYLPGARPYEQYF.

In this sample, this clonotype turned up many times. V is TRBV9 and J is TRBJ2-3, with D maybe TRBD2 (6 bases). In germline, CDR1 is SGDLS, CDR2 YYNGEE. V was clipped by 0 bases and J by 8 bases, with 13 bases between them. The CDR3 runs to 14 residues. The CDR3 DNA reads TGTGCCAGCAGCGTAGCTCCTAGCGAGTTTACGCAGTATTTT. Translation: CASSVAPSEFTQYF. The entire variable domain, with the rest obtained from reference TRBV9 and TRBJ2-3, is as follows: DSGVTQTPKHLITATGQRVTLRCSPRSGDLSVYWYQQSLDQGLQFLIQYYNGEERAKGNILERFSAQQFPDLHSELNLSSLELGDSALYFCASSVAPSEFTQYFGPGTRLTVL.

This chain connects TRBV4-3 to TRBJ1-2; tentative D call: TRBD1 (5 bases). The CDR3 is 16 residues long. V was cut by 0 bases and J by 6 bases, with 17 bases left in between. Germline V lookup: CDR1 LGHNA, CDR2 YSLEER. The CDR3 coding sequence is TGCGCCAGCAGCCAAGATCGACAGCTCTGGGGGGATGGCTACACCTTC. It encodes CASSQDRQLWGDGYTF.

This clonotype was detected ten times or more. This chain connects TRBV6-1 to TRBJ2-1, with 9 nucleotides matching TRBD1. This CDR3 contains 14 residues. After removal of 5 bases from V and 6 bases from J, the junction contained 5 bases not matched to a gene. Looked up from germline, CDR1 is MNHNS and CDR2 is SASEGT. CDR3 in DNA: TGTGCCAGCAGTTCGGGACAGGGCTCCAATGAGCAGTTCTTC. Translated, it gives CASSSGQGSNEQFF.